This TCR beta chain appears in the sequencing data of a study of cytomegalovirus exposure and HLA in healthy donors. This CDR3 region has 15 residues. J was trimmed by 5 bases and V by 2 bases; bases with no gene match: 6. Germline CDR1 reads SGHTA; CDR2 reads FQGTGA. Amplification used 60 Vbeta primers and 13 Jbeta primers. Clones were read by immunoSEQ multiplex PCR, and TCRdb kept only the in-frame ones, dropping some. The sample has approximately 150,000 clones, and its top ten clones hold over 2%. The specimen sequenced was PBMCs. This rearrangement joins TRBV7-3 to TRBJ2-5; 9 bases align to TRBD2. This TCR was recovered from a woman aged 18-35 years in good health and CMV-seronegative. CDR3 nucleotides: TGTGCCAGCAGCTTACTGGCGGGAGGGCTGGAGACCCAGTACTTC. Its translation: CASSLLAGGLETQYF.